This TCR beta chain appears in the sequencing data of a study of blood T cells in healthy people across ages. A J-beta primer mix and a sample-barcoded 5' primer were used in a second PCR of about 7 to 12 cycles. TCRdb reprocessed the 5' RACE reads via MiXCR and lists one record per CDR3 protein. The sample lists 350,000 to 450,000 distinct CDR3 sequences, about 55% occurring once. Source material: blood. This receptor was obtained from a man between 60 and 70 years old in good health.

CDR3 protein: CASSLDAGWAGNIQYF. CDR3 DNA sequence: TGTGCCAGCAGCTTAGACGCGGGATGGGCCGGAAACATTCAGTACTTC. This chain connects TRBV7-2 to TRBJ2-4; TRBD2 is a possible D gene (6 bases). V was cut by 1 base and J by 6 bases, with 16 bases left in between. Germline CDR1 and CDR2: SGHTA and FQGNSA. This CDR3 comprises 16 residues.